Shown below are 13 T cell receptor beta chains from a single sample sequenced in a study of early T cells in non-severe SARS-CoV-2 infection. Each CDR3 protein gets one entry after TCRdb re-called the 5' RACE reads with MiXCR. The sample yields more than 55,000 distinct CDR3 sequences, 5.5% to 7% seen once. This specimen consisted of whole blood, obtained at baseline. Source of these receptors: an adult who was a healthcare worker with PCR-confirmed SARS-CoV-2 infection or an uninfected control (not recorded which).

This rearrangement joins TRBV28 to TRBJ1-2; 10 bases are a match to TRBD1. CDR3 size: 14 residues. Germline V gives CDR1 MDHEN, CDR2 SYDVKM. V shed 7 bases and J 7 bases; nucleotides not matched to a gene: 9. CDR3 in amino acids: CASTRGQGYAGYTF. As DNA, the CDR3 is TGTGCCAGCACAAGGGGACAGGGGTATGCTGGCTACACCTTC.

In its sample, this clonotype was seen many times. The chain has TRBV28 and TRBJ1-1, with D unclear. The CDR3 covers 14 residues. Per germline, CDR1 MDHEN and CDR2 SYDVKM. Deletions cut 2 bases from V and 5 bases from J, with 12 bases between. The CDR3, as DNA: TGTGCCAGCAGTTTAGGGGAGTTCTCGACTGAAGCTTTCTTT. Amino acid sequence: CASSLGEFSTEAFF.

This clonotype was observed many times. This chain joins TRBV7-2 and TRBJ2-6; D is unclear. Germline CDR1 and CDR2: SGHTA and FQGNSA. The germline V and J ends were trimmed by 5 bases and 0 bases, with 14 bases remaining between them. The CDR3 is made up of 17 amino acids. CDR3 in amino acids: CASSRHFDNSGANVLTF. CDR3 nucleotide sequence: TGTGCCAGCAGCCGACACTTCGATAACTCTGGGGCCAACGTCCTGACTTTC. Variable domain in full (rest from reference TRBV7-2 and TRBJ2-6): GAGVSQSPSNKVTEKGKDVELRCDPISGHTALYWYRQSLGQGLEFLIYFQGNSAPDKSGLPSDRFSAERTGGSVSTLTIQRTQQEDSAVYLCASSRHFDNSGANVLTFGAGSRLTVL.

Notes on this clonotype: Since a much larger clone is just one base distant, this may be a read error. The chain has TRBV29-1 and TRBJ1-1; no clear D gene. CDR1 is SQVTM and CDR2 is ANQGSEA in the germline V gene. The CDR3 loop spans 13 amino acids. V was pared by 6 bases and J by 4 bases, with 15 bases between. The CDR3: CSVLDGPPTEAFF. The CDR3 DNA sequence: TGCAGCGTCTTAGACGGGCCTCCCACTGAAGCTTTCTTT.

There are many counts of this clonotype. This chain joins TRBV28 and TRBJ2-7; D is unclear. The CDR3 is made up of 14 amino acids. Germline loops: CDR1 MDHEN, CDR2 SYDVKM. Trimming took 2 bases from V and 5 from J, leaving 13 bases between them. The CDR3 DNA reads TGTGCCAGCAGTTTACCTTCAGGCGTCGACGAGCAGTACTTC. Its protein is CASSLPSGVDEQYF. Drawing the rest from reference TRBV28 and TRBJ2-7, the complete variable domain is DVKVTQSSRYLVKRTGEKVFLECVQDMDHENMFWYRQDPGLGLRLIYFSYDVKMKEKGDIPEGYSVSREKKERFSLILESASTNQTSMYLCASSLPSGVDEQYFGPGTRLTVT.

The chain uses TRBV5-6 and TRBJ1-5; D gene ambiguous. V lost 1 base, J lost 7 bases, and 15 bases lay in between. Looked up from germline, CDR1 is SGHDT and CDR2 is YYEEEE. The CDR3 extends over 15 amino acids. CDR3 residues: CASSLYVGLGQPQHF. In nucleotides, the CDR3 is TGTGCCAGCAGCTTGTATGTTGGGTTGGGACAGCCCCAGCATTTT.

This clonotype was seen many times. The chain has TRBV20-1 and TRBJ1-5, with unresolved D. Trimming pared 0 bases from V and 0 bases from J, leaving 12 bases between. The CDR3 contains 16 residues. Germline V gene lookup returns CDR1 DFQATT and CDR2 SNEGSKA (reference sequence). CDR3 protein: CSARDPLNYSNQPQHF. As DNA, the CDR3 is TGCAGTGCTAGAGATCCCCTTAACTATAGCAATCAGCCCCAGCATTTT.

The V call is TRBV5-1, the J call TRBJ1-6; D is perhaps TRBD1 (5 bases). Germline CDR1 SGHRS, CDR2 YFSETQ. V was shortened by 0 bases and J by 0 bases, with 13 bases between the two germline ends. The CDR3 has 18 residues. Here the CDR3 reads CASSLEGPGSSYNSPLHF. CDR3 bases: TGCGCCAGCAGCTTGGAAGGGCCAGGGAGCTCCTATAATTCACCCCTCCACTTT.

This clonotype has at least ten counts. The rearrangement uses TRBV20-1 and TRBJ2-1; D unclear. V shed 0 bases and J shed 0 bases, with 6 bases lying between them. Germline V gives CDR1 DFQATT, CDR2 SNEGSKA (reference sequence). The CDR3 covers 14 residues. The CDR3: CSARDYRSYNEQFF. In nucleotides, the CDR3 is TGCAGTGCTAGAGACTACCGCTCCTACAATGAGCAGTTCTTC.

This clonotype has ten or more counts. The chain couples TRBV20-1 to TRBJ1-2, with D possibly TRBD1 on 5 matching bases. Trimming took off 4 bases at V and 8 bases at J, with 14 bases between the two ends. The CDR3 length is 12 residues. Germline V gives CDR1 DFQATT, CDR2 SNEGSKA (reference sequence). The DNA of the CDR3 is TGCAGTGCTAATGGGGGGACCCTCGGCTACACCTTC. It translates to CSANGGTLGYTF.

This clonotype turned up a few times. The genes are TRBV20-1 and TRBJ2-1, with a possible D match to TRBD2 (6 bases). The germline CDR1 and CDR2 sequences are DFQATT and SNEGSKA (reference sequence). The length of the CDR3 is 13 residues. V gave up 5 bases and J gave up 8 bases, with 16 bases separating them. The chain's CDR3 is CSAGPSGGDEQFF. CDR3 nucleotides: TGCAGTGCTGGCCCCTCCGGAGGGGATGAGCAGTTCTTC.

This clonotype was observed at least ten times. CDR3 residues: CASSIVPLGNIQYF. CDR3 bases: TGTGCCAGTAGTATAGTCCCCCTGGGGAACATTCAGTACTTC. The rearrangement uses TRBV19 and TRBJ2-4, with D unresolved. Germline V lookup: CDR1 LNHDA, CDR2 SQIVND (reference sequence). The CDR3 is 14 amino acids. V lost 1 base, J lost 7 bases, and 11 bases lay in between.

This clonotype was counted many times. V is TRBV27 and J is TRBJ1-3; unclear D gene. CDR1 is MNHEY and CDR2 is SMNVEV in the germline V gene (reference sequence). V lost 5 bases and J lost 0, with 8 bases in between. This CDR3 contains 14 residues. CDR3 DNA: TGTGCCAGCAGTCGAACGTACTCTGGAAACACCATATATTTT. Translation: CASSRTYSGNTIYF.